The 5 T cell receptor beta chains below come from one sample, sequenced in a study of T cells in Graves' hyperthyroidism and ophthalmopathy. RNA transcripts served as the template for amplifying TCR beta CDR3 regions. Initially, a first-round RT-PCR of the TCR CDR3 employed the HTBI primer set. TCRdb re-analysed the multiplex PCR reads in MiXCR, keeping a single row per CDR3 protein. The sample shows around 390,000 distinct CDR3 sequences, approximately 14% of them seen only once. Sample: blood. These TCRs come from a woman aged 25 to 39 with Graves' ophthalmopathy.

This clonotype was detected only a few times. A junction boundary mismatches the germline segment, possibly from a read error. The J gene is TRBJ1-2, the V gene TRBV12-3 or TRBV12-4, with a tentative D call TRBD1 (6 bases). There are 15 residues in the CDR3. CDR3 DNA: TGTGCCAGCAGTACCACCCCACAGGGATTGGGTGGCTGCACCTTC. This translates into CASSTTPQGLGGCTF.

At least ten counts were recorded for this clonotype. The chain couples TRBV19 to TRBJ2-1; 11 positions agree with TRBD2. CDR3 length: 15 amino acids. In germline, CDR1 is LNHDA, CDR2 SQIVND (reference sequence). V was clipped by 6 bases and J by 5 bases; unmatched bases: 6. CDR3 region: CASRLAGGPHNEQFF. CDR3 sequence (DNA): TGTGCCAGTAGATTAGCGGGGGGGCCCCACAATGAGCAGTTCTTC.

This clonotype was seen ten or more times. V is TRBV11-2 and J is TRBJ2-3; D is possibly TRBD1 or TRBD2 (6 bases each). The CDR3 contains 15 residues. V dropped 3 bases and J dropped 2 bases, with 12 bases sitting between them. Per germline, CDR1 SGHAT and CDR2 FQNNGV. CDR3 in DNA: TGTGCCAGCAGCTTTTCGGGGGCAAACACAGATACGCAGTATTTT. It is translated as CASSFSGANTDTQYF.

The J gene is TRBJ2-2, the V gene TRBV27; tentative D call: TRBD2 (5 bases). Trimming pared 2 bases from V and 1 base from J, leaving 14 bases between. This CDR3 comprises 17 residues. Looked up from germline, CDR1 is MNHEY and CDR2 is SMNVEV (reference sequence). The CDR3 here is CASSLTRLRGNTGELFF. The CDR3 coding sequence is TGTGCCAGCAGTTTAACCCGCCTCCGGGGGAACACCGGGGAGCTGTTTTTT.

This clonotype was detected many times. One base away lies a much larger clone, so this may be a sequencing read error. The chain couples TRBV18 to TRBJ1-1; TRBD1 is a possible D gene (5 bases). From germline, CDR1 is KGHSH and CDR2 LQKENI. The CDR3 sequence is 13 residues long. The V end lost 4 bases, the J end lost 1 base, and 7 bases lay between the germline ends. The CDR3 loop reads CASSHGQNTEAFF. In nucleotides, the CDR3 is TGTGCCAGCTCACATGGACAGAACACTGAAGCTTTCTTT.